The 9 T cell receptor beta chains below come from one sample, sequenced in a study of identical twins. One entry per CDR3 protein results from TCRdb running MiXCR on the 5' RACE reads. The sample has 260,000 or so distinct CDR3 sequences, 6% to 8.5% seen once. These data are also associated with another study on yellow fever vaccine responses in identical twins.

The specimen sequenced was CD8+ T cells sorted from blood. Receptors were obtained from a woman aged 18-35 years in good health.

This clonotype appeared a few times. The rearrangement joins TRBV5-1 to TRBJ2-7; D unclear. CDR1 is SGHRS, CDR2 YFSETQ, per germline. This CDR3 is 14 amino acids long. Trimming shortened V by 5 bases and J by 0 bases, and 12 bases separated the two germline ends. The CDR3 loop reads CASSWADSSYEQYF. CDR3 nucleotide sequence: TGCGCCAGCAGTTGGGCGGATAGCTCCTACGAGCAGTACTTC.

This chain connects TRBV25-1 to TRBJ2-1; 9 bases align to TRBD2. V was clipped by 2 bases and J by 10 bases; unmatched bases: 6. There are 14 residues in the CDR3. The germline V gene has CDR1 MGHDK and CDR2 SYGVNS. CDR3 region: CASSETSGLAEQFF. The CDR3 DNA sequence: TGTGCCAGCAGTGAAACTAGCGGGCTGGCAGAGCAGTTCTTC.

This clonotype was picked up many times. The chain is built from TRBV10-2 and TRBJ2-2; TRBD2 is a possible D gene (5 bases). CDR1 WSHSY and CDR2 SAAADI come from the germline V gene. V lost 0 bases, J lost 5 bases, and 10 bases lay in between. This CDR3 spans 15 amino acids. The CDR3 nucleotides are TGCGCCAGCAGTGAGTCGAGGGCAGGAACCGGGGAGCTGTTTTTT. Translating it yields CASSESRAGTGELFF.

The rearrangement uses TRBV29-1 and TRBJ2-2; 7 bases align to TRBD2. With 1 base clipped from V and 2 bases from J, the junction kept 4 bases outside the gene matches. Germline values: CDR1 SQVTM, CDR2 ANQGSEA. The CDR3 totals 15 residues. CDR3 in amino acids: CSVEVPSGNTGELFF. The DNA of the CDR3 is TGCAGCGTTGAAGTACCTAGCGGAAACACCGGGGAGCTGTTTTTT.

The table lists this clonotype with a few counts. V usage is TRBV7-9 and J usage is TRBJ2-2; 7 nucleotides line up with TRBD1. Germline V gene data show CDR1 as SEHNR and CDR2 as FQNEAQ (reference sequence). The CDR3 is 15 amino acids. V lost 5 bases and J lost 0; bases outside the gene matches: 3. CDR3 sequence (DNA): TGTGCCAGCAGCACCGGGACAGCGAACACCGGGGAGCTGTTTTTT. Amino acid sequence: CASSTGTANTGELFF.

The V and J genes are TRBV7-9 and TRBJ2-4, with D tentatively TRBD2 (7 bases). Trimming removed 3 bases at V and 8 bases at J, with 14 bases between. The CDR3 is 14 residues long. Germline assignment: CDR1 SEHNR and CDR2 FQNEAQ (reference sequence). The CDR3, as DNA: TGTGCCAGCAGCTTGGCGGGGGCCATGCACATTCAGTACTTC. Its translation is CASSLAGAMHIQYF.

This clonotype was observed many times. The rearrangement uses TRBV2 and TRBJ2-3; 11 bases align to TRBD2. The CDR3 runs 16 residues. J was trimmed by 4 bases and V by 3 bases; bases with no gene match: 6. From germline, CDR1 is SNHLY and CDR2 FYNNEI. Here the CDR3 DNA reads TGTGCCAGCAGTGACCTAGCGGGAGGCGGCTCAGATACGCAGTATTTT. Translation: CASSDLAGGGSDTQYF.

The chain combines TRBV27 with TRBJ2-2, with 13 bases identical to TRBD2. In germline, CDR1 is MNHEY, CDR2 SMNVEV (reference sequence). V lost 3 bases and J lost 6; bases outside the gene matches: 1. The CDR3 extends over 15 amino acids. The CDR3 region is CASSFGTSGAGELFF. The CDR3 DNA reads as TGTGCCAGCAGTTTTGGGACTAGCGGGGCCGGGGAGCTGTTTTTT.

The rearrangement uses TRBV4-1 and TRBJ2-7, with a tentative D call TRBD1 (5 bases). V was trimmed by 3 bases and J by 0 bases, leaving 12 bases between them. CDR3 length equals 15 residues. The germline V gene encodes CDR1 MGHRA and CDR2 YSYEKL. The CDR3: CASSHTTVSSYEQYF. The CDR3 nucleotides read TGCGCCAGCAGCCATACGACAGTCAGCTCCTACGAGCAGTACTTC.